Each of the 9 T cell receptor beta chains below was sequenced from the same sample in a study of blood T cell repertoires in COVID-19. TCRdb's copy holds only in-frame clones and misses some; the assay was immunoSEQ multiplex PCR. The sample shows approximately 250,000 clones, roughly 88% of them seen only once. The sequenced sample consisted of PBMCs or T cells enriched from blood (not recorded which). The receptors were sampled from a woman in her 30s who had recovered from COVID-19.

CDR3 sequence: CASSASRVGGYTF. The DNA of the CDR3 is TGTGCCAGCAGCGCGTCCAGGGTGGGCGGCTACACCTTC. The gene calls are TRBV9 and TRBJ1-2, with a tentative D call TRBD1 (5 bases). The CDR3 contains 13 residues. Germline CDR1 is SGDLS and CDR2 is YYNGEE. V shed 3 bases and J shed 8 bases, with 14 bases lying between them.

This chain links TRBV4-1 with TRBJ2-7; possibly TRBD1 for D (5 bases). Germline values: CDR1 MGHRA, CDR2 YSYEKL. The CDR3 loop spans 14 amino acids. V was clipped by 0 bases and J by 5 bases, with 11 bases between them. The CDR3 DNA reads as TGCGCCAGCAGCCAAGATCTGCTGGGGCACGAGCAGTACTTC. It yields the protein CASSQDLLGHEQYF.

The chain is built from TRBV7-9 and TRBJ2-7, with 8 bases matching TRBD2. CDR1 is SEHNR, CDR2 FQNEAQ, per germline (reference sequence). The CDR3 totals 16 residues. V dropped 5 bases and J dropped 0; count of bases not matched to a gene: 9. The CDR3 is CASSPREGPGSYEQYF. The CDR3 nucleotides read TGTGCCAGCAGCCCCCGGGAGGGCCCGGGCTCCTACGAGCAGTACTTC.

The chain links TRBV5-4 to TRBJ2-5; 12 nucleotides align to TRBD2. The J segment lost 2 bases and the V segment lost 6 bases, leaving 8 bases of the junction unmatched. Germline values: CDR1 SGHNT, CDR2 YYREEE (reference sequence). The CDR3 is made up of 16 amino acids. CDR3 region: CASTLRTSGEQETQYF. As DNA, the CDR3 is TGTGCCAGCACCTTAAGGACTAGCGGGGAACAAGAGACCCAGTACTTC.

The rearrangement links TRBV5-1 to TRBJ2-7; 7 bases line up with TRBD2. The germline CDR1 and CDR2 sequences are SGHRS and YFSETQ. The CDR3 consists of 16 residues. J gave up 4 bases and V 4 bases, and 14 bases lay outside the gene matches. CDR3: CASSPEPSGTSYEQYF. As DNA, the CDR3 is TGCGCCAGCAGCCCAGAACCTAGCGGAACTTCTTACGAGCAGTACTTC.

This clone is a singleton in its sample. The chain recombines TRBV7-2 with TRBJ2-5, with a tentative D call TRBD1 (6 bases). Per the germline V gene, CDR1 is SGHTA and CDR2 is FQGNSA. This CDR3 is 13 amino acids long. Trimming pared 5 bases from V and 4 bases from J, leaving 11 bases between. This CDR3 is CASSVQGRETQYF. The CDR3 bases are TGTGCCAGCAGCGTACAGGGACGAGAGACCCAGTACTTC.

The genes are TRBV18 and TRBJ1-1; TRBD1 agrees at 10 bases. The CDR3 sequence is 14 residues long. V was pared by 2 bases and J by 6 bases, with 3 bases of the junction left unmatched. Germline CDR1 and CDR2: KGHSH and LQKENI. The CDR3 sequence: CASSPATGGSEAFF. The CDR3 bases are TGTGCCAGCTCACCAGCGACAGGGGGCTCTGAAGCTTTCTTT.

V usage is TRBV6-5 and J usage is TRBJ1-2; 7 positions match TRBD1. CDR1 and CDR2 from the germline V gene are MNHEY and SVGAGI. The CDR3 loop spans 14 amino acids. V dropped 6 bases and J dropped 6; count of bases not matched to a gene: 10. In DNA, the CDR3 is TGTGCCAGCAGACCAAAGGACAGGCGTAATGGCTACACCTTC. Its protein is CASRPKDRRNGYTF.

Note on this clone: Other DNA sequences from this sample encode an identical CDR3 as well. J is TRBJ2-3 and V is TRBV9, with unresolved D. The CDR3 totals 12 residues. CDR1 is SGDLS, CDR2 YYNGEE, per germline. The V end was cut by 0 bases, the J end by 6 bases, with 5 bases between. CDR3 bases: TGTGCCAGCAGCGTAGCATCCGATACGCAGTATTTT. It yields the protein CASSVASDTQYF.